Listed here are 7 T cell receptor beta chains from one sample, sequenced in a study of T cells after yellow fever vaccination. One entry per CDR3 protein, called by TCRdb with MiXCR from the 5' RACE reads. The sample lists almost 70,000 distinct CDR3 sequences, roughly 6% occurring once. The material sequenced was CD4+ T cells sorted from PBMCs, taken more than 14 days after the first yellow fever vaccination. These receptor sequences come from a man aged 18 to 35 who received the YFV17D yellow fever vaccine.

This clonotype was counted many times. V is TRBV20-1 and J is TRBJ2-1; 13 bases match TRBD2. This CDR3 has 14 amino acids. Germline-derived CDR1 and CDR2 are DFQATT and SNEGSKA (reference sequence). The V gene end was trimmed by 6 bases and the J gene end by 15 bases; junction bases not matched to a gene: 14. CDR3 sequence: CSASGTSGVVGLFF. The CDR3 bases are TGCAGTGCCTCCGGGACTAGCGGGGTCGTGGGACTGTTCTTC.

The sample holds many counts of this clonotype. The J gene is TRBJ1-6, the V gene TRBV7-8, with D hard to call. Germline V CDR1 and CDR2: SGHVS, FQNEAQ. The V end was cut by 1 base, the J end by 0 bases, with 4 bases between. The CDR3 covers 15 residues. The CDR3 nucleotides are TGTGCCAGCAGCTTAGGCAGCTCCTATAATTCACCCCTCCACTTT. This encodes CASSLGSSYNSPLHF.

This clonotype has a count of ten or more. V gene TRBV6-2 or TRBV6-3 combines with J gene TRBJ2-7; 11 bases line up with TRBD2. CDR3 size: 15 residues. Germline loops: CDR1 MNHEY, CDR2 SVGEGT. Losses at the gene ends were 2 bases for V and 6 bases for J; bases not matched to a gene: 6. The CDR3 region is CASSYHTSGGGEQYF. The DNA of the CDR3 is TGTGCCAGCAGTTACCATACTAGCGGGGGCGGCGAGCAGTACTTC.

In this sample, this clonotype turned up many times. V is TRBV5-4 and J is TRBJ2-7; D possibly matches TRBD1 or TRBD2 (5 bases each). The CDR3 sequence is 14 residues long. The germline V gene has CDR1 SGHNT and CDR2 YYREEE (reference sequence). V lost 3 bases and J 2 bases, leaving 12 bases between the germline ends. The CDR3 loop is CASSSGAAPYEQYV. CDR3 nucleotides: TGTGCCAGCAGCTCCGGGGCAGCCCCCTACGAGCAGTACGTC.

This clonotype was picked up many times. The V gene is TRBV14, the J gene TRBJ2-1; D gene ambiguous. Trimming left V 4 bases short and J 4 bases short, with 5 bases between. The CDR3 is 12 residues long. CDR1 SGHDN and CDR2 FVKESK come from the germline V gene. CDR3 in DNA: TGTGCCAGCAGCCCCCAGTACAATGAGCAGTTCTTC. Encoded protein: CASSPQYNEQFF.

This clonotype was counted ten times or more. V usage is TRBV18 and J usage is TRBJ2-3; 7 positions match TRBD1. The CDR3 loop spans 14 amino acids. With V trimmed by 4 bases and J by 4 bases, 5 bases remained unmatched. Germline V gene sequence: CDR1 KGHSH, CDR2 LQKENI. The CDR3 loop is CASSLDRSADTQYF. The CDR3 DNA reads as TGTGCCAGCTCACTGGACAGGTCCGCAGATACGCAGTATTTT.

This clonotype was picked up many times. The rearrangement links TRBV20-1 to TRBJ2-7; tentative D call: TRBD2 (6 bases). The CDR3 length is 14 residues. Trimming stripped 5 bases from V and 4 bases from J, with 18 bases between. Germline CDR1 is DFQATT and CDR2 is SNEGSKA (reference sequence). The CDR3 here is CSASRRGLQYEQYF. DNA for the CDR3: TGCAGTGCTTCCCGGCGGGGCCTACAATACGAGCAGTACTTC.